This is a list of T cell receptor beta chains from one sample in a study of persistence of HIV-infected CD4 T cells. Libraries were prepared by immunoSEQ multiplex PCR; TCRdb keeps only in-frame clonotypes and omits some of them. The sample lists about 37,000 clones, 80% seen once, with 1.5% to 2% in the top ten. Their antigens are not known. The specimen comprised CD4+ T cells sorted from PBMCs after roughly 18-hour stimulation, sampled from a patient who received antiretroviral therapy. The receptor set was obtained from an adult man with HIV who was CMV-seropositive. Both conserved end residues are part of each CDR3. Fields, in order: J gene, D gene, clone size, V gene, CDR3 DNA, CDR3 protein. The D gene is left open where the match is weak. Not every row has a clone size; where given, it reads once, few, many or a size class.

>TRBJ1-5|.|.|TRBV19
TGTGCCAGTGCGGCACAGGGCCTCAGTCAGCCCCAGCATTTT
CASAAQGLSQPQHF
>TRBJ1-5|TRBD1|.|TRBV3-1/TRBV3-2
TGTGCCAGCAGCCAAGGCAGGACAGGTCAGCCCCAGCATTTT
CASSQGRTGQPQHF
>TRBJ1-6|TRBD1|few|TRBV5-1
TGCGCCAGCAGCTTGGACAGGGGGTACTCACCCCTCCACTTT
CASSLDRGYSPLHF
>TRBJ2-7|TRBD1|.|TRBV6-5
TGTGCCAGCAGTCCCAGAGCGTCCCGGGGACAGGAGCAGTACTTC
CASSPRASRGQEQYF
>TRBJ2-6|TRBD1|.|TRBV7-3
TGTGCCAGCAGACCGACAGGGGCCCTATTATCTGGGGCCAACGTCCTGACTTTC
CASRPTGALLSGANVLTF
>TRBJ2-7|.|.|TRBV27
TGTGCCAGCAGTTTCCAACAGATACCTTACGAGCAGTACTTC
CASSFQQIPYEQYF
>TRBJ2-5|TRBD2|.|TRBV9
TGTGCCAGCAGCGAATCCCGGGGGGGTGAGACCCAGTACTTC
CASSESRGGETQYF
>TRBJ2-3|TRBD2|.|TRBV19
TGTGCCAGTAGCGACTACCGACTAGCGGGGGGCACAGATACGCAGTATTTT
CASSDYRLAGGTDTQYF
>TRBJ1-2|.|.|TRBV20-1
TGCAGTGCTAGTGGAGGGAATGGCTACACCTTC
CSASGGNGYTF
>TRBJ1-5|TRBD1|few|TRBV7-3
TGTGCCAGCAGCTCGGGACAGGGGGGCAATCAGCCCCAGCATTTT
CASSSGQGGNQPQHF
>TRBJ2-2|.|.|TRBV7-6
TGTGCCAGCAGCTTTAGTCAGGGTGCCACCGGGGAGCTGTTTTTT
CASSFSQGATGELFF
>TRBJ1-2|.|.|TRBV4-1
TGCGCCAGCAGCCAAGATCCGGGGGCAGACTATGGCTACACCTTC
CASSQDPGADYGYTF
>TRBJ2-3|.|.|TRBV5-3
TGTGCCAGAAGACTTAGGACGCCGCCAGCTCCATGCACAGATACGCAGTATTTT
CARRLRTPPAPCTDTQYF
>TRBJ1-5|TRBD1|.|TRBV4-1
TGCGCCAGCAGCCAAGTGGGAATACAGGGGGCGAACAGCAATCAGCCCCAGCATTTT
CASSQVGIQGANSNQPQHF
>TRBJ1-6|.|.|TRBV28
TGTGCCAGCGTTAGGGGTGAGGGGTCACCCCTCCACTTT
CASVRGEGSPLHF
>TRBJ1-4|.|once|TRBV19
TGTGCCAGTAGTATTGGGTACGTCGGGAATGAAAAACTGTTTTTT
CASSIGYVGNEKLFF
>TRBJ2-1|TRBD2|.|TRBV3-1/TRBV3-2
TGTGCCAGCAGGCGTAGCGGGGGGAGCTCCTACAATGAGCAGTTCTTC
CASRRSGGSSYNEQFF
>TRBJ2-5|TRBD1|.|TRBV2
TGTGCCAGCCTCTCCGGGACAGCGGAGACCCAGTACTTC
CASLSGTAETQYF
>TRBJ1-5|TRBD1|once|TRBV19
TGTGCCAGTAGTATTAGGACAGGACGGCCCCAGCATTTT
CASSIRTGRPQHF
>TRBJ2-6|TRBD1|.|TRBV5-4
TGTGCCAGCAGCCCGGACTCAGGGGGCGCTGGGGCCAACGTCCTGACTTTC
CASSPDSGGAGANVLTF
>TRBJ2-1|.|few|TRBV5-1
TGCGCCAGCAAAGGGTTGGACGGTACCTCCTACAATGAGCAGTTCTTC
CASKGLDGTSYNEQFF
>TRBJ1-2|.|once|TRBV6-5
TGTGCCAGCACCTGGGACGGGTCTAACTATGGCTACACCTTC
CASTWDGSNYGYTF
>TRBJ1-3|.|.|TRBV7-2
TGTGCCAGCAGCTTAAAGGCTTCTGGAAACACCATATATTTT
CASSLKASGNTIYF
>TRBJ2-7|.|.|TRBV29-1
TGCAGCGTTAAGTCCCGTTCCTACGAGCAGTACTTC
CSVKSRSYEQYF
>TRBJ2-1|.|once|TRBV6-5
TGTGCCAGCAGTCCTCATTACAATGAGCAGTTCTTC
CASSPHYNEQFF
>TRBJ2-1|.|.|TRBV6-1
TGTGCCAGCAGTGAGAGGGGACTTGTCTACAATGAGCAGTTCTTC
CASSERGLVYNEQFF
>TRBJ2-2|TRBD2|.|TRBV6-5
TGTGCCAGCAGTTACTGGGGGGGAAGCGCCGGGGAGCTGTTTTTT
CASSYWGGSAGELFF
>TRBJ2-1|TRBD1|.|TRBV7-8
TGTGCCAGCAGCTTAGCGCGAACAGGGGGGAATGAGCAGTTCTTC
CASSLARTGGNEQFF
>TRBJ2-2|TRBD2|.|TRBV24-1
TGTGCCACCAGTGATTTGCGCGGGGGCGGGGAGCTGTTTTTT
CATSDLRGGGELFF
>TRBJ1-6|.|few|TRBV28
TGTGCCAGCAGTTCTCGGAATTCACCCCTCCACTTT
CASSSRNSPLHF
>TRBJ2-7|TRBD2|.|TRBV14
TGTGCCAGCAGCCTTAGCGGGGGGCGAACCTACGAGCAGTACTTC
CASSLSGGRTYEQYF
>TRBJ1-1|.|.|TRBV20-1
TGCAGTGCTAGTACAGGGCCGAACACTGAAGCTTTCTTT
CSASTGPNTEAFF
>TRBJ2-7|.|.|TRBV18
TGTGCCAGCTCAGAGTCCGTCCACTCCTACGAGCAGTACTTC
CASSESVHSYEQYF
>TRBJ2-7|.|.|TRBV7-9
TGTGCCAGCAGCCTGGGGGCAGGGGCCTCCTACGAGCAGTACTTC
CASSLGAGASYEQYF
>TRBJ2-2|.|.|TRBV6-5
TGTGCCAGCAGTTACCGGCGGACCGGGGAGCTGTTTTTT
CASSYRRTGELFF
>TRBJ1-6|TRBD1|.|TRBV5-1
TGCGCCAGCAGCAACGGCGACAGGGATTCACCCCTCCACTTT
CASSNGDRDSPLHF
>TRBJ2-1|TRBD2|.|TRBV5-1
TGCGCCAGCAGCTTGGTCGCTAGCGGGGGGGGACGCTACAATGAGCAGTTCTTC
CASSLVASGGGRYNEQFF
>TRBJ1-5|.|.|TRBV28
TGTGCCAGCAGCCGACCCATTAGCAATCAGCCCCAGCATTTT
CASSRPISNQPQHF
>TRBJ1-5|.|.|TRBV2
TGTGCCAGCCGGAGGTCGGACGGGAATCAGCCCCAGCATTTT
CASRRSDGNQPQHF
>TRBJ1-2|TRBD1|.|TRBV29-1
TGCAGCGTTGAAGATTTATGGCAGGGGGCGAGGGGCTACACCTTC
CSVEDLWQGARGYTF
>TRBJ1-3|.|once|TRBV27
TGTGCCAGCAGCGTTGGACGTAGCTCTGGAAACACCATATATTTT
CASSVGRSSGNTIYF
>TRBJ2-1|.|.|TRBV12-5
TGTGCTAGTGGTTCTCTAGCGACTAATGAGCAGTTCTTC
CASGSLATNEQFF
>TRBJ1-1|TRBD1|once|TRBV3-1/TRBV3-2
TGTGCCGCAGGACAGGGGAGTATGGGCACTGAAGCTTTCTTT
CAAGQGSMGTEAFF
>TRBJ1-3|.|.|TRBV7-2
TGTGCCAGCAGCTTAGCTACGGGGGCTCAAAACACCATATATTTT
CASSLATGAQNTIYF
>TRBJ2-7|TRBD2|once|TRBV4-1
TGCGCCAGCAGCCCCTCGGGACTAGCGGGGGTCTCCTACGAGCAGTACTTC
CASSPSGLAGVSYEQYF
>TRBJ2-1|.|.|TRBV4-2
TGTGCCAGCAGCCAAGAGGGAGATGTCTCCTACAATGAGCAGTTCTTC
CASSQEGDVSYNEQFF
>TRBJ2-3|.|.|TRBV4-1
TGCGCCAGCGACCATCTGGGCGCCGGGGGAGATACGCAGTATTTT
CASDHLGAGGDTQYF
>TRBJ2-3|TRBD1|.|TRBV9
TGTGCCAGCAGCGTACGACAGGGGGCAGATACGCAGTATTTT
CASSVRQGADTQYF
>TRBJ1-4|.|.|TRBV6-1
TGTGCCAGCAGTGACAGGAACAATGAAAAACTGTTTTTT
CASSDRNNEKLFF
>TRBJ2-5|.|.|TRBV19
TGTGCCAGTAGTATAAATACAGGGCCAAGAGAGACCCAGTACTTC
CASSINTGPRETQYF
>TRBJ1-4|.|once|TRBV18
TGTGCCAGCTCATTTCAGGAGTCGGAGAATGAAAAACTGTTTTTT
CASSFQESENEKLFF
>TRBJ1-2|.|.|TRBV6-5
TGTGCCAGCAGTTACGATCGGGGGCGGAATGGCTACACCTTC
CASSYDRGRNGYTF
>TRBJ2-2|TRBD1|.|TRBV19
TGTGCCAGTAGGACGCTAGGGACAGGGAACACCGGGGAGCTGTTTTTT
CASRTLGTGNTGELFF
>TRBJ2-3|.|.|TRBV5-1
TGCGCCAGCAGCTTGGAGGGGAAAATCACAGATACGCAGTATTTT
CASSLEGKITDTQYF